This T cell receptor (beta chain) is drawn from a study of blood T cell repertoires in COVID-19. Study-level information: The analysed material was cDNA or gDNA that came from T cells, B-cell-depleted T cells, or PBMCs.

With 4 bases clipped from V and 4 bases from J, the junction kept 11 bases outside the gene matches. The CDR3 spans 17 residues. Assay used: immunoSEQ multiplex PCR; TCRdb lists only in-frame clones, some missing. The profile shows about 170,000 clones, approximately 86% of them singletons. The chain has TRBV23-1 and TRBJ2-7, with 12 bases that match TRBD1. TRBV23-1 is marked as an open reading frame, function uncertain. Sequencing input: peripheral blood. This receptor was taken from an elderly woman with COVID-19, enrolled during active disease. The CDR3 is CASSRLSRDRGRYEQYF. The CDR3 coding sequence is TGCGCCAGCAGTCGCCTATCCCGGGACAGGGGGCGGTACGAGCAGTACTTC.